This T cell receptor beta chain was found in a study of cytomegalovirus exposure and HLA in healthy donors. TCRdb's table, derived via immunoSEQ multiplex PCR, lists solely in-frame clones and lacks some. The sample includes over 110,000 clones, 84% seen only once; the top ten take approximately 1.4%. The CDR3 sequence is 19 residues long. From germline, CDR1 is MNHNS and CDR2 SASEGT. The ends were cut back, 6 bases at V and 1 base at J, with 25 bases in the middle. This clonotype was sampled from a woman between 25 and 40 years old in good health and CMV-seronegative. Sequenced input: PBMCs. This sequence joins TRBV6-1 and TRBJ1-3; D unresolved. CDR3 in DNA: TGTGCCAGCAGCGAACGGGAAAATTGGTCGGCAAAATCTGGAAACACCATATATTTT. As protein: CASSERENWSAKSGNTIYF.